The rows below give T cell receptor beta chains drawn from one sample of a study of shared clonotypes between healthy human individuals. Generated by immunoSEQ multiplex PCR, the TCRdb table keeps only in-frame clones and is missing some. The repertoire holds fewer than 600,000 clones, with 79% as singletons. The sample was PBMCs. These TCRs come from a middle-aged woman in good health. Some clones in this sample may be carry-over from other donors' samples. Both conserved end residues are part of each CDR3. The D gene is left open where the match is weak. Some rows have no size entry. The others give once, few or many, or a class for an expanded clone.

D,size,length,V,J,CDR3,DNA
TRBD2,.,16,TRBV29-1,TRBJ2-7,CSVEWGLGLGRIEQYF,TGCAGCGTTGAATGGGGACTAGGACTAGGACGGATCGAGCAGTACTTC
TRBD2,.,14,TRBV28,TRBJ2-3,CASRASGSVYTQYF,TGTGCCAGCAGGGCTAGCGGGAGTGTGTATACGCAGTATTTT
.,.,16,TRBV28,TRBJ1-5,CASSPLGRVGNQPQHF,TGTGCCAGCAGTCCCTTGGGGAGGGTAGGAAATCAGCCCCAGCATTTT
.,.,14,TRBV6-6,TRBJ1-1,CASSYRSGNTEAFF,TGTGCCAGCAGTTACCGTTCAGGAAACACTGAAGCTTTCTTT
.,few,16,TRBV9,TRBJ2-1,CASSALGDPSYNEQFF,TGTGCCAGCAGCGCCCTTGGGGATCCCTCCTACAATGAGCAGTTCTTC
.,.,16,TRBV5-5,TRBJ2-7,CASSLDGSGPTYEQYF,TGTGCCAGCAGCTTGGACGGCTCGGGACCAACCTACGAGCAGTACTTC
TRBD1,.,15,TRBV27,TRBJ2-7,CASSYGTALGDEQYF,TGTGCCAGCAGTTATGGGACAGCGCTCGGGGACGAGCAGTACTTC
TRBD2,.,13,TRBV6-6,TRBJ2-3,CASSPSGSDTQYF,TGTGCCAGCAGTCCCAGCGGGAGCGATACGCAGTATTTT
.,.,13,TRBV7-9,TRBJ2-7,CASSLVGGVEQYF,TGTGCCAGCAGCTTAGTAGGGGGTGTCGAGCAGTACTTC
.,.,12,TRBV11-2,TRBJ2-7,CASSWGASGQYF,TGTGCCAGCAGCTGGGGGGCGAGCGGGCAGTACTTC
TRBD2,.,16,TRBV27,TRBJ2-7,CASSSPAGGSSYEQYF,TGTGCCAGCAGTTCCCCCGCGGGAGGGAGCTCCTACGAGCAGTACTTC
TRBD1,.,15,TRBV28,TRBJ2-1,CASSLTGGIYNEQFF,TGTGCCAGCAGCCTCACAGGGGGGATCTACAATGAGCAGTTCTTC
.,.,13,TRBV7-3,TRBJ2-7,CASSSGTRGQQYF,TGTGCCAGCAGCTCGGGGACCCGAGGACAGCAGTACTTC
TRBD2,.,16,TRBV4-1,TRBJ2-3,CASSQEAGGLGDTQYF,TGCGCCAGCAGCCAAGAAGCGGGAGGGTTAGGTGATACGCAGTATTTT
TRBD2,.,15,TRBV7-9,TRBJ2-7,CASSLGTIRTYEQYF,TGTGCCAGCAGCCTCGGGACTATCCGCACCTACGAGCAGTACTTC
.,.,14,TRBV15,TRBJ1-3,CATSRGTAGNTIYF,TGTGCCACCAGCAGAGGGACGGCCGGAAACACCATATATTTT
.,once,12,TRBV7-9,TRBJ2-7,CASSLGPHEQYF,TGTGCCAGCAGCTTAGGACCCCACGAGCAGTACTTC
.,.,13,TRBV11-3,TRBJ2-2,CASSLIKSGELFF,TGTGCCAGCAGCTTAATAAAGAGCGGGGAGCTGTTTTTT
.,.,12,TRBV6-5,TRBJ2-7,CASSQTPYEQYF,TGTGCCAGCAGTCAGACCCCCTACGAGCAGTACTTC
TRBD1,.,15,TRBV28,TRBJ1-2,CASSPNRGLHYGYTF,TGTGCCAGCAGTCCCAACAGGGGGTTGCACTATGGCTACACCTTC
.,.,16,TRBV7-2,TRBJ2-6,CASSLGGSGWANVLTF,TGTGCCAGCAGCTTGGGTGGGTCGGGTTGGGCCAACGTCCTGACTTTC
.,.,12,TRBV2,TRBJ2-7,CASSYTDYEQYF,TGTGCCAGCAGTTACACAGACTACGAGCAGTACTTC
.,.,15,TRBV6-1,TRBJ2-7,CASTIQRQFSYEQYF,TGTGCCAGCACCATTCAAAGACAGTTCTCCTACGAGCAGTACTTC
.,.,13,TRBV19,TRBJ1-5,CASSWGLNQPQHF,TGTGCCAGTAGCTGGGGGTTAAATCAGCCCCAGCATTTT
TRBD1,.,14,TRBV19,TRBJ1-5,CASSTVTGTSPQHF,TGTGCCAGTAGTACTGTGACAGGGACGTCGCCCCAGCATTTT
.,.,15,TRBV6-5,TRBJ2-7,CASSYDLRDSYEQYF,TGTGCCAGCAGTTACGACCTCCGGGACTCCTACGAGCAGTACTTC
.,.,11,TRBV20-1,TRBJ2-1,CSARRYNEQFF,TGCAGTGCTAGACGATACAATGAGCAGTTCTTC
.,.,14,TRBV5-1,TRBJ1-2,CASSLGQAYYGYTF,TGCGCCAGCAGCTTGGGTCAGGCATACTATGGCTACACCTTC
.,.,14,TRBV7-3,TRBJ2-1,CASSYGGAYNEQFF,TGTGCCAGCAGCTACGGAGGAGCCTACAATGAGCAGTTCTTC
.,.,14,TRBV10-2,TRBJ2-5,CASSGLGGFETQYF,TGCGCCAGCAGTGGGTTGGGGGGCTTCGAGACCCAGTACTTC
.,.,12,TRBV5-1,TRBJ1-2,CASRAGAGGYTF,TGCGCCAGCCGTGCGGGTGCGGGAGGCTACACCTTC
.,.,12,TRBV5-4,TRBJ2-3,CASSLDSYTQYF,TGTGCCAGCAGCCTCGACAGCTATACGCAGTATTTT
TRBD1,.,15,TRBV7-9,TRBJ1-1,CASSLLRDRGLRAFF,TGTGCCAGCAGCCTCCTCCGGGACAGGGGGCTTCGTGCTTTCTTT
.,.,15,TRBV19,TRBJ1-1,CASSIALTENTEAFF,TGTGCCAGTAGTATAGCCTTAACTGAGAACACTGAAGCTTTCTTT
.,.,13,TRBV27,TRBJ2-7,CASSLTDSYEQYF,TGTGCCAGCAGTTTGACGGACTCCTACGAGCAGTACTTC
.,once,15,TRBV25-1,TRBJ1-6,CASSEFRSANSPLHF,TGTGCCAGCAGTGAATTTCGGTCTGCCAATTCACCCCTCCACTTT
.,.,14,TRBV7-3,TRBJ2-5,CASKGQGFEETQYF,TGTGCCAGCAAGGGGCAGGGTTTCGAGGAGACCCAGTACTTC
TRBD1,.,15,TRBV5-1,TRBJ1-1,CASSLGDRDGTEAFF,TGCGCCAGCAGCTTGGGCGACAGGGATGGCACTGAAGCTTTCTTT
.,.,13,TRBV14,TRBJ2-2,CASSRFGVKELFF,TGTGCCAGCAGCCGCTTCGGTGTTAAGGAGCTGTTTTTT
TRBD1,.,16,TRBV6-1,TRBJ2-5,CASSVRPGQGGETQYF,TGTGCCAGCAGTGTCCGACCCGGACAGGGAGGAGAGACCCAGTACTTC
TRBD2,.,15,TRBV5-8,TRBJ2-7,CASSLVYSGGSEQYF,TGTGCCAGCAGCTTGGTCTACTCCGGGGGGAGCGAGCAGTACTTC
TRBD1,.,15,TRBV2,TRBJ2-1,CASSLDRGAYNEQFF,TGTGCCAGCAGCCTGGACAGGGGTGCCTACAATGAGCAGTTCTTC
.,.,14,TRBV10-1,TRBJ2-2,CASSERVRTGELFF,TGCGCCAGCAGTGAGCGAGTCAGAACCGGGGAGCTGTTTTTT
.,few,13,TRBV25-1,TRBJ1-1,CASSENGGFAAFF,TGTGCCAGCAGTGAAAACGGGGGATTCGCAGCTTTCTTT
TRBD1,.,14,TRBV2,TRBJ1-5,CASSPDRASQPQHF,TGTGCCAGCAGCCCGGACAGGGCGAGTCAGCCCCAGCATTTT
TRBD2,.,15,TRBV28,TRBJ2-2,CASSMLAAGTGELFF,TGTGCCAGCAGTATGCTAGCGGCCGGCACCGGGGAGCTGTTTTTT
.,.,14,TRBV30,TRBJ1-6,CAWSVAAGNSPLHF,TGTGCCTGGAGTGTAGCGGCGGGAAATTCACCCCTCCACTTT
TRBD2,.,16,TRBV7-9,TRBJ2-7,CASSFPRLAGVSEQYF,TGTGCCAGCAGCTTCCCGAGACTAGCGGGAGTTAGCGAGCAGTACTTC
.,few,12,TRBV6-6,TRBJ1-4,CASNVEGEKLFF,TGTGCCAGCAACGTAGAAGGTGAAAAACTGTTTTTT
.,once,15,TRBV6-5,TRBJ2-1,CASRREGTSFNEQFF,TGTGCCAGCAGAAGGGAAGGGACTTCATTTAATGAGCAGTTCTTC
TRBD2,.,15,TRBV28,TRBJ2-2,CASRRHSGLTGELFF,TGTGCCAGCAGAAGACATAGCGGGCTAACCGGGGAGCTGTTTTTT
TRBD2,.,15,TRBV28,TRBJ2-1,CASSLGLAGGSEQFF,TGTGCCAGCAGTTTAGGACTAGCGGGAGGTAGTGAGCAGTTCTTC
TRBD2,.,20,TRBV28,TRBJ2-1,CASRTSGRASSLGPYNEQFF,TGTGCCAGCAGAACTAGCGGGAGGGCCTCATCCCTGGGGCCTTACAATGAGCAGTTCTTC
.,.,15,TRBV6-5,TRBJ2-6,CASGISVSGANVLTF,TGTGCCAGCGGGATATCCGTCTCTGGGGCCAACGTCCTGACTTTC
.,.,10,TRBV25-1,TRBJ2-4,CAAGGNIQYF,TGTGCCGCAGGTGGGAACATTCAGTACTTC